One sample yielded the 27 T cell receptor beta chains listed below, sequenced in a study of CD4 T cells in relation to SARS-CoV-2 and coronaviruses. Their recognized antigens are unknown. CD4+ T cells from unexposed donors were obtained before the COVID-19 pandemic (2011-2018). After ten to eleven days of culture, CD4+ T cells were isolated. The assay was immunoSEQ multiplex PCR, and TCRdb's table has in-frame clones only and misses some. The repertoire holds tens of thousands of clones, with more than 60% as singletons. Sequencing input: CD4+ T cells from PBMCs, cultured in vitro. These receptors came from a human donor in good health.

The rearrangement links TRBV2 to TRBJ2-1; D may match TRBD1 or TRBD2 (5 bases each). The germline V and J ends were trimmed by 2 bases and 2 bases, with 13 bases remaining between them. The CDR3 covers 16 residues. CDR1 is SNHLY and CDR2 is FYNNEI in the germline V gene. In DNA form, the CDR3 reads TGTGCCAGCAGTGAAATTGGGGGTGTCCCCTACAATGAGCAGTTCTTC. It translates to CASSEIGGVPYNEQFF. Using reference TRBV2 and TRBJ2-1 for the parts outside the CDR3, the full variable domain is EPEVTQTPSHQVTQMGQEVILRCVPISNHLYFYWYRQILGQKVEFLVSFYNNEISEKSEIFDDQFSVERPDGSNFTLKIRSTKLEDSAMYFCASSEIGGVPYNEQFFGPGTRLTVL.

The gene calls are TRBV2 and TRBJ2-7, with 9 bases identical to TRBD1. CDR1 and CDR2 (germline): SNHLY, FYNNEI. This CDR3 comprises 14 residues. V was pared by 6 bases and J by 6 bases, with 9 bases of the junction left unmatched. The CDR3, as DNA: TGTGCCAGCAGAACCGGGACAGGGATCTCCGAGCAGTACTTC. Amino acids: CASRTGTGISEQYF.

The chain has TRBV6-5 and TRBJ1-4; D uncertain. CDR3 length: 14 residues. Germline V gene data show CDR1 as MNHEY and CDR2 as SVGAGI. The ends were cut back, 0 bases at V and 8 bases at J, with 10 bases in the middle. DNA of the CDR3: TGTGCCAGCAGTTACTCGAGCAGACTCGAAAAACTGTTTTTT. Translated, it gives CASSYSSRLEKLFF.

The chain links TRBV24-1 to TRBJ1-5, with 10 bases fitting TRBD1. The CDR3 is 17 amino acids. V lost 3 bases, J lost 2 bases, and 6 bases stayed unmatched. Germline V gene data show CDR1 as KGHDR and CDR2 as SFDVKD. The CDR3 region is CATSDGGQGLGNQPQHF. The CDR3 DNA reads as TGTGCCACCAGTGATGGGGGACAGGGGCTAGGCAATCAGCCCCAGCATTTT.

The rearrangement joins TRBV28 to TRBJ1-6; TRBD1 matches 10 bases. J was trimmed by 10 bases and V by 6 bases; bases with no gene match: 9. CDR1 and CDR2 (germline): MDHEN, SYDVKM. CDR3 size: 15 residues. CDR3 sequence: CASRLGQGVLSPLHF. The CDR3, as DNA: TGTGCCAGCAGACTAGGACAGGGGGTCCTATCACCCCTCCACTTT.

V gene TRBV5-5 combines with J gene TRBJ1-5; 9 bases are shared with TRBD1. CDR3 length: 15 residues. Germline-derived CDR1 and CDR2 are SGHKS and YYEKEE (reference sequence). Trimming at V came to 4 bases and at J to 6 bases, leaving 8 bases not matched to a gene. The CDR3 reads CASSITGGEVQPQHF. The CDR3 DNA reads TGTGCCAGCAGCATCACAGGGGGCGAGGTTCAGCCCCAGCATTTT.

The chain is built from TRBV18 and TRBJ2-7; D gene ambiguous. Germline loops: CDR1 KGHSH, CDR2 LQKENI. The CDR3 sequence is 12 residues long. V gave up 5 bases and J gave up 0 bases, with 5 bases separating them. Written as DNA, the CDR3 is TGTGCCAGCTCAGCAGCCTCCTACGAGCAGTACTTC. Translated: CASSAASYEQYF.

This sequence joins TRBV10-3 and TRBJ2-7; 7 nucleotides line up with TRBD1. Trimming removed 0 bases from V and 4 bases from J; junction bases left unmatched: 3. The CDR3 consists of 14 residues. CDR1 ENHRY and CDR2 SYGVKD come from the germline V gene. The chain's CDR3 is CAISESVRGYEQYF. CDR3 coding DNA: TGTGCCATCAGTGAGTCTGTCAGGGGGTACGAGCAGTACTTC.

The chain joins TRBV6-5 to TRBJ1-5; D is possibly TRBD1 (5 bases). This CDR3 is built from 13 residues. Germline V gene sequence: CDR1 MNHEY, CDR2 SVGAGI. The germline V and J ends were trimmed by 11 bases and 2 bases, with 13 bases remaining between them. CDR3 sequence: CAGGFSGNQPQHF. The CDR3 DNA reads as TGTGCCGGGGGTTTCTCTGGCAATCAGCCCCAGCATTTT.

CDR3 nucleotides: TGCGCCAGCAGCTGGGAGGTCGGGAGCTCCTACGAGCAGTACTTC. Its protein product is CASSWEVGSSYEQYF. V usage is TRBV5-1 and J usage is TRBJ2-7, with D perhaps TRBD2 (6 bases). CDR1 SGHRS and CDR2 YFSETQ come from the germline V gene. Trimming left V 3 bases short and J 0 bases short, with 13 bases between. The CDR3 extends over 15 amino acids.

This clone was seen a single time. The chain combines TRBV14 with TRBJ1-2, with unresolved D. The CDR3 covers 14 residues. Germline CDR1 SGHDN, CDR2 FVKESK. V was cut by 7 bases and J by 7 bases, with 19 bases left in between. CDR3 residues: CASTRLAGSGGYTF. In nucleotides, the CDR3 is TGTGCCAGCACCCGGCTGGCGGGGAGTGGTGGCTACACCTTC.

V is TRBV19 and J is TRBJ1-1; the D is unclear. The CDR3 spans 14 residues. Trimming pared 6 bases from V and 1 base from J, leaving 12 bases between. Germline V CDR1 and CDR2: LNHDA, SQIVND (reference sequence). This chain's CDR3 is CASSMDLQNTEAFF. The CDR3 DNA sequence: TGTGCCAGTAGCATGGATCTTCAGAACACTGAAGCTTTCTTT.

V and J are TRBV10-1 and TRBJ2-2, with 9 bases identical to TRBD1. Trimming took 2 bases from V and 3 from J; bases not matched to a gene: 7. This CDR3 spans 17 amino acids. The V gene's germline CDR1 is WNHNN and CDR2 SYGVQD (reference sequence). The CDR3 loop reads CASSEGTGSSYTGELFF. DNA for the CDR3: TGCGCCAGCAGTGAGGGGACAGGGTCATCTTACACCGGGGAGCTGTTTTTT.

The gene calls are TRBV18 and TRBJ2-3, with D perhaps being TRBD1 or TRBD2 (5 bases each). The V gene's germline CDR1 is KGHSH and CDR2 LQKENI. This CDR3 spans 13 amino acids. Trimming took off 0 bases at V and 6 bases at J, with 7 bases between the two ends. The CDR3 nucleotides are TGTGCCAGCTCACCACCGGGGGTCGATACGCAGTATTTT. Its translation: CASSPPGVDTQYF.

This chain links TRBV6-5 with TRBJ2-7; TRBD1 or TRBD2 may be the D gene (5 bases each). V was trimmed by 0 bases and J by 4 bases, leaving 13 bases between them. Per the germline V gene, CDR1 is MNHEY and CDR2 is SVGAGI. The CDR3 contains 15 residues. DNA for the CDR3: TGTGCCAGCAGTTACTCGGGACCCGAGGCATACGAGCAGTACTTC. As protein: CASSYSGPEAYEQYF.

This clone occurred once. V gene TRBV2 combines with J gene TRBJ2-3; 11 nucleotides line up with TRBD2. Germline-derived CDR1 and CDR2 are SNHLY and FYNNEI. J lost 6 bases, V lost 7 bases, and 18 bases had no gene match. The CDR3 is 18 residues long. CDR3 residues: CASIRLAGGPNYIDTQYF. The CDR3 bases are TGTGCCAGCATAAGATTAGCGGGAGGGCCGAATTATATTGATACGCAGTATTTT.

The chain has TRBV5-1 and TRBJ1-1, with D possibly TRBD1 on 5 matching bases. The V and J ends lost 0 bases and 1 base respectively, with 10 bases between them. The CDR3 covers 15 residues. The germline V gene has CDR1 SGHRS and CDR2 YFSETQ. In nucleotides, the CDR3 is TGCGCCAGCAGCTTGGCACTAACAGGGAACACTGAAGCTTTCTTT. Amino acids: CASSLALTGNTEAFF.

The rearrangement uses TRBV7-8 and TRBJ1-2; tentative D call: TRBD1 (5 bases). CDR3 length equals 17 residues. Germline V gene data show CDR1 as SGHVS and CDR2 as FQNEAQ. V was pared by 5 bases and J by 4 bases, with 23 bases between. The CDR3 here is CASSPTILPGTGYGYTF. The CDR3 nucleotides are TGTGCCAGCAGCCCCACTATTCTTCCCGGGACGGGCTATGGCTACACCTTC.

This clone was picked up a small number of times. The CDR3 DNA is TGTGCCAGCAGTTTAGTGGTTACCGCAGGTGGGGTTTCTGGCTACACCTTC. It is translated as CASSLVVTAGGVSGYTF. The J gene is TRBJ1-2, the V gene TRBV27; no clear D. The germline CDR1 and CDR2 sequences are MNHEY and SMNVEV (reference sequence). The CDR3 runs to 17 residues. V lost 2 bases, J lost 7 bases, and 23 bases lay in between.

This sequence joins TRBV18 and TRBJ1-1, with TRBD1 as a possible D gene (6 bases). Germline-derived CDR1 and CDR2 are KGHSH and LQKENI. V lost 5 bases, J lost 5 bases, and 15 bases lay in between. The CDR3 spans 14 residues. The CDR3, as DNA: TGTGCCAGCTCAACCTCAGGGGTTAGTACTGAAGCTTTCTTT. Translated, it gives CASSTSGVSTEAFF.

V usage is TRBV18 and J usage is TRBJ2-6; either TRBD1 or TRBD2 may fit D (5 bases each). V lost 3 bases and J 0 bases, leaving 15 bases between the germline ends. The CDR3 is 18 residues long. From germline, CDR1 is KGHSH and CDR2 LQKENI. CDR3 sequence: CASSPPGRKISGANVLTF. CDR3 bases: TGTGCCAGCTCACCTCCGGGACGGAAAATCTCTGGGGCCAACGTCCTGACTTTC.

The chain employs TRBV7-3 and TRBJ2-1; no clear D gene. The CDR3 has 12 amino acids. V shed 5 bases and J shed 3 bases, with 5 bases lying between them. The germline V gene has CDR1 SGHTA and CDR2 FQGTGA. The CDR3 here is CASSPGYNEQFF. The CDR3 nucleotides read TGTGCCAGCAGCCCAGGCTACAATGAGCAGTTCTTC.

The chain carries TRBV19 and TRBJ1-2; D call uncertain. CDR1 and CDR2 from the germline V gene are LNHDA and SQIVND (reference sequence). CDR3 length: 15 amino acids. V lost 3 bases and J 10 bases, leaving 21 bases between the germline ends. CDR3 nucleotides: TGTGCCAGTAGTATCTCAAGACCCCCTGAAGAATTCTACACCTTC. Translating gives CASSISRPPEEFYTF.

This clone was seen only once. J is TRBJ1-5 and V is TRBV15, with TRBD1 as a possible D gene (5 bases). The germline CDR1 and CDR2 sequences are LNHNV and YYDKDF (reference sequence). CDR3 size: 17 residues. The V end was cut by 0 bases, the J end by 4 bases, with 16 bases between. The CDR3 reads CATSREFSGLSNQPQHF. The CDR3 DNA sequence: TGTGCCACCAGCAGAGAATTTTCGGGACTGTCTAATCAGCCCCAGCATTTT.

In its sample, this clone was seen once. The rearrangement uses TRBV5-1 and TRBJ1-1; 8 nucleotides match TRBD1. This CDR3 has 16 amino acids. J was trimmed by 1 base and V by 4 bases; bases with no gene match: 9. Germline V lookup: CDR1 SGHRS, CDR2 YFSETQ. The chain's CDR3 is CASSPGGTGKNTEAFF. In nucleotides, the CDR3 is TGCGCCAGCAGCCCGGGAGGGACAGGCAAGAACACTGAAGCTTTCTTT.

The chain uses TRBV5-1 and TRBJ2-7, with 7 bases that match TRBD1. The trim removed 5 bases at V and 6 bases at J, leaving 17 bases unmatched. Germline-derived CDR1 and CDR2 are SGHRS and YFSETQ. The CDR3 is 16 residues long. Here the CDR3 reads CASSGNRDRVSSEQYF. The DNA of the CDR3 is TGCGCCAGCAGTGGTAACCGTGACAGGGTCTCTTCCGAGCAGTACTTC.

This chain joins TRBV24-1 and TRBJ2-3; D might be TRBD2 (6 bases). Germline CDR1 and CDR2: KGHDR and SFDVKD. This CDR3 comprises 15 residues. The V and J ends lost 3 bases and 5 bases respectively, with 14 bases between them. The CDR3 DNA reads TGTGCCACCAGTGATCCCGGAGGGCCAGGAGATACGCAGTATTTT. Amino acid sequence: CATSDPGGPGDTQYF.